Each of the 30 T cell receptor beta chains below was sequenced from the same sample in a study of shared clonotypes between healthy human individuals. The repertoire was sequenced with immunoSEQ multiplex PCR; TCRdb's copy has only in-frame clones and lacks some. The sample contains some 2,000,000 clones, approximately 95% of which appear only once. The material sequenced was naive CD4+ T cells sorted from blood. Subset denoted: CD45RA+ positively selected. These receptors all come from a man in his late teens or twenties in good health.

The chain carries TRBV4-1 and TRBJ2-1, with 7 nucleotides matching TRBD2. The length of the CDR3 is 18 residues. Germline loops: CDR1 MGHRA, CDR2 YSYEKL. V shed 4 bases and J 2 bases; nucleotides not matched to a gene: 14. The CDR3 DNA follows: TGCGCCAGCAGCCCATCAGGACGGGCGGGGGTTACCTACAATGAGCAGTTCTTC. This encodes CASSPSGRAGVTYNEQFF.

This sequence joins TRBV11-1 and TRBJ2-7; the D gene is possibly TRBD1 (6 bases). V was pared by 6 bases and J by 4 bases, with 13 bases between. The CDR3 loop spans 13 amino acids. In germline, CDR1 is SGHAT, CDR2 FQDESV (reference sequence). CDR3 bases: TGTGCCAGCAGTCACAGGGAGAGTTACGAGCAGTACTTC. This codes for CASSHRESYEQYF.

The rearrangement joins TRBV6-5 to TRBJ2-2, with 9 bases fitting TRBD1. V shed 6 bases and J 5 bases; nucleotides not matched to a gene: 7. The germline V gene encodes CDR1 MNHEY and CDR2 SVGAGI. The CDR3 is 15 amino acids. This chain's CDR3 is CASSRTGVRTGELFF. In DNA, the CDR3 is TGTGCCAGCAGCAGGACAGGGGTTAGGACCGGGGAGCTGTTTTTT.

V and J are TRBV23-1 and TRBJ1-5; D is undetermined. TRBV23-1 is an ORF, with its function uncertain. The CDR3 covers 17 residues. V lost 0 bases and J lost 3, with 15 bases in between. Written as DNA, the CDR3 is TGCGCCAGCAGTCAATCTTATTTCTGCCAGGACAATCAGCCCCAGCATTTT. Its translation: CASSQSYFCQDNQPQHF.

This clone was observed a single time. The V gene is TRBV5-5, the J gene TRBJ2-7; unclear D gene. V lost 0 bases and J lost 0, with 10 bases in between. CDR3 size: 15 residues. CDR1 and CDR2 (germline): SGHKS, YYEKEE (reference sequence). The CDR3 reads CASSLARQSSYEQYF. CDR3 DNA sequence: TGTGCCAGCAGCTTGGCGCGGCAGAGCTCCTACGAGCAGTACTTC.

The rearrangement joins TRBV14 to TRBJ1-4; D unresolved. Trimming stripped 1 base from V and 6 bases from J, with 15 bases between. There are 16 residues in the CDR3. Germline loops: CDR1 SGHDN, CDR2 FVKESK. DNA of the CDR3: TGTGCCAGCAGCCAAGGGCAGAAATGGGGTCATGAAAAACTGTTTTTT. Its translation: CASSQGQKWGHEKLFF. Filled out from reference TRBV14 and TRBJ1-4, the complete variable domain reads EAGVTQFPSHSVIEKGQTVTLRCDPISGHDNLYWYRRVMGKEIKFLLHFVKESKQDESGMPNNRFLAERTGGTYSTLKVQPAELEDSGVYFCASSQGQKWGHEKLFFGSGTQLSVL.

The rearrangement uses TRBV25-1 and TRBJ2-7; possible D gene TRBD1, 7 bases. Trimming cost V 6 bases and J 2 bases, with 11 bases left between them. The CDR3 is 13 residues long. Germline V gene lookup returns CDR1 MGHDK and CDR2 SYGVNS. The chain's CDR3 is CASSQGGTYEQYF. Written as DNA, the CDR3 is TGTGCCAGCAGCCAGGGGGGAACCTACGAGCAGTACTTC.

J is TRBJ1-1 and V is TRBV6-5; D unclear. V was cut by 2 bases and J by 5 bases, with 9 bases left in between. CDR1 and CDR2 (germline): MNHEY, SVGAGI. CDR3 size: 13 residues. The CDR3 is CASSYELGTEAFF. DNA of the CDR3: TGTGCCAGCAGTTACGAGTTGGGTACTGAAGCTTTCTTT.

J is TRBJ2-7 and V is TRBV6-5; 8 nucleotides line up with TRBD1. V lost 5 bases, J lost 6 bases, and 12 bases stayed unmatched. The V gene's germline CDR1 is MNHEY and CDR2 SVGAGI. The CDR3 loop spans 15 amino acids. CDR3 amino acids: CASSVSRGTGGEQYF. CDR3 in DNA: TGTGCCAGCAGTGTCTCCCGAGGGACAGGAGGCGAGCAGTACTTC.

The chain joins TRBV6-5 to TRBJ1-2; 7 positions match TRBD1. CDR3 length equals 13 residues. After removal of 6 bases from V and 5 bases from J, the junction contained 6 bases not matched to a gene. Per germline, CDR1 MNHEY and CDR2 SVGAGI. The chain's CDR3 is CASRDRDRYGYTF. CDR3 nucleotides: TGTGCCAGCAGGGACCGGGACAGATATGGCTACACCTTC.

The chain uses TRBV7-9 and TRBJ1-1; 9 positions agree with TRBD1. This CDR3 is built from 16 residues. Losses at the gene ends were 0 bases for V and 1 base for J; bases not matched to a gene: 3. Germline assignment: CDR1 SEHNR and CDR2 FQNEAQ (reference sequence). Written as DNA, the CDR3 is TGTGCCAGCAGCTTAGCGAAGGGACAGGGGAACACTGAAGCTTTCTTT. Translating gives CASSLAKGQGNTEAFF.

The rearrangement links TRBV19 to TRBJ2-7; D ambiguous. V lost 6 bases to trimming and J lost 2 bases, with 11 bases between them. The CDR3 extends over 13 amino acids. The germline CDR1 and CDR2 sequences are LNHDA and SQIVND (reference sequence). This CDR3 reads CASRGPNTYEQYF. CDR3 in DNA: TGTGCCAGTAGAGGACCCAACACCTACGAGCAGTACTTC.

The chain is built from TRBV15 and TRBJ2-1; D not certain. The CDR3 is 12 residues long. From germline, CDR1 is LNHNV and CDR2 YYDKDF (reference sequence). Trimming left V 3 bases short and J 8 bases short, with 8 bases between. CDR3 sequence (DNA): TGTGCCACCAGCAGGGCGCGTTATGAGCAGTTCTTC. The encoded protein is CATSRARYEQFF.

The rearrangement uses TRBV7-9 and TRBJ2-3; D gene unclear. This CDR3 has 14 residues. V lost 4 bases, J lost 0 bases, and 8 bases lay in between. Germline V lookup: CDR1 SEHNR, CDR2 FQNEAQ (reference sequence). The chain's CDR3 is CASSSRMSTDTQYF. The DNA for the CDR3 is TGTGCCAGCAGCTCCCGGATGAGCACAGATACGCAGTATTTT.

The rearrangement links TRBV6-5 to TRBJ2-1; D gene ambiguous. The CDR3 has 16 residues. Deletions cut 0 bases from V and 2 bases from J, with 11 bases between. Looked up from germline, CDR1 is MNHEY and CDR2 is SVGAGI. In DNA form, the CDR3 reads TGTGCCAGCAGTTACTCCGCCGGTACTACCTACAATGAGCAGTTCTTC. This sequence encodes CASSYSAGTTYNEQFF.

This rearrangement joins TRBV5-1 to TRBJ1-3, with D unclear. V lost 5 bases and J 0 bases, leaving 9 bases between the germline ends. This CDR3 has 14 residues. CDR1 SGHRS and CDR2 YFSETQ come from the germline V gene. The CDR3 loop is CASSPGASGNTIYF. In DNA, the CDR3 is TGCGCCAGCAGTCCCGGAGCCTCTGGAAACACCATATATTTT.

V is TRBV5-5 and J is TRBJ2-1; 14 nucleotides agree with TRBD2. Per the germline V gene, CDR1 is SGHKS and CDR2 is YYEKEE (reference sequence). With 3 bases clipped from V and 7 bases from J, the junction kept 6 bases outside the gene matches. The CDR3 runs 16 residues. This CDR3 is CASSSSTSGRVNEQFF. As DNA, the CDR3 is TGTGCCAGCAGCTCCTCGACTAGCGGGAGGGTGAATGAGCAGTTCTTC.

The rearrangement links TRBV28 to TRBJ1-5; D is undetermined. CDR1 MDHEN and CDR2 SYDVKM come from the germline V gene. Trimming took off 4 bases at V and 3 bases at J, with 7 bases between the two ends. The CDR3 is made up of 13 amino acids. CDR3 in amino acids: CASSWSYNQPQHF. The CDR3, as DNA: TGTGCCAGCAGTTGGAGTTACAATCAGCCCCAGCATTTT.

The genes are TRBV6-5 and TRBJ1-1; D is undetermined. The ends were cut back, 5 bases at V and 0 bases at J, with 13 bases in the middle. The CDR3 consists of 15 residues. The V gene's germline CDR1 is MNHEY and CDR2 SVGAGI. The DNA of the CDR3 is TGTGCCAGCAGTACACAATACGCGGTGAACACTGAAGCTTTCTTT. As protein: CASSTQYAVNTEAFF.

The chain joins TRBV7-9 to TRBJ1-1; 11 bases agree with TRBD1. This CDR3 contains 16 residues. V dropped 6 bases and J dropped 3; count of bases not matched to a gene: 9. Germline V gives CDR1 SEHNR, CDR2 FQNEAQ (reference sequence). The CDR3 region has the DNA TGTGCCAGCAGACTTTGGACAGGGGGCGCGGACACTGAAGCTTTCTTT. Its protein product is CASRLWTGGADTEAFF.

Points on this clone: A clone one base away is much larger, so this may be a read error. The V gene is TRBV7-2, the J gene TRBJ2-7; 8 nucleotides agree with TRBD1. Germline CDR1 and CDR2: SGHTA and FQGNSA. The J segment lost 4 bases and the V segment lost 4 bases, leaving 0 bases of the junction unmatched. The CDR3 covers 12 residues. CDR3 nucleotides: TGTGCCAGCAGCTGGACAGGGTACGAGCAGTACTTC. Translated: CASSWTGYEQYF.

V gene TRBV10-3 combines with J gene TRBJ2-3; D possibly matches TRBD1 or TRBD2 (5 bases each). Germline CDR1 reads ENHRY; CDR2 reads SYGVKD. This CDR3 is 14 amino acids long. Trimming took 7 bases from V and 6 from J, leaving 17 bases between them. The DNA of the CDR3 is TGTGCCATCACTCGGGACGGTTCCCAGGATACGCAGTATTTT. It codes for CAITRDGSQDTQYF.

The CDR3 nucleotides are TGTGCCAGCTCACCGACACAGGGCCCCTACGAGCAGTACTTC. Its protein is CASSPTQGPYEQYF. V usage is TRBV18 and J usage is TRBJ2-7; perhaps TRBD1 as D (6 bases). The CDR3 runs to 14 residues. V gave up 3 bases and J gave up 2 bases, with 11 bases separating them. Germline V gives CDR1 KGHSH, CDR2 LQKENI.

The CDR3 region is CASSLRLTTGELFF. The DNA of the CDR3 is TGTGCCAGCAGCTTGAGACTCACCACCGGGGAGCTGTTTTTT. This chain connects TRBV11-2 to TRBJ2-2; D not certain. With 3 bases removed from V and 4 bases from J, the gap between germline ends came to 9 bases. CDR1 and CDR2 from the germline V gene are SGHAT and FQNNGV. The CDR3 is 14 amino acids.

The genes are TRBV5-4 and TRBJ1-5; 9 bases agree with TRBD1. CDR1 is SGHNT and CDR2 is YYREEE in the germline V gene (reference sequence). The CDR3 length is 17 residues. With V trimmed by 5 bases and J by 6 bases, 15 bases remained unmatched. The CDR3 reads CASSSSPGQGIAQPQHF. CDR3 nucleotides: TGTGCCAGCAGTTCTAGCCCGGGACAGGGAATTGCTCAGCCCCAGCATTTT.

The V gene is TRBV7-9, the J gene TRBJ1-1; D is unresolved. CDR3 length: 14 amino acids. V was clipped by 2 bases and J by 4 bases, with 11 bases between them. Germline V gene data show CDR1 as SEHNR and CDR2 as FQNEAQ (reference sequence). This CDR3 reads CASSLPVEITEAFF. DNA for the CDR3: TGTGCCAGCAGCTTACCGGTGGAGATCACTGAAGCTTTCTTT. Full variable domain (missing parts from reference TRBV7-9 and TRBJ1-1): DTGVSQNPRHKITKRGQNVTFRCDPISEHNRLYWYRQTLGQGPEFLTYFQNEAQLEKSRLLSDRFSAERPKGSFSTLEIQRTEQGDSAMYLCASSLPVEITEAFFGQGTRLTVV.

In this sample, this clone turned up a few times. This chain connects TRBV18 to TRBJ1-6; D gene ambiguous. Germline V gives CDR1 KGHSH, CDR2 LQKENI. V dropped 3 bases and J dropped 10 bases, with 13 bases sitting between them. The CDR3 has 14 amino acids. This chain's CDR3 is CASSPINGDSPLHF. In DNA form, the CDR3 reads TGTGCCAGCTCACCGATAAACGGCGACTCACCCCTCCACTTT.

The chain recombines TRBV6-5 with TRBJ2-3, with TRBD2 identical over 7 bases. The V segment lost 2 bases and the J segment 4 bases; nucleotides outside the gene matches: 6. The CDR3 runs to 15 residues. Per germline, CDR1 MNHEY and CDR2 SVGAGI. In DNA, the CDR3 is TGTGCCAGCAGTTACGCTGCGGGAGACGCAGATACGCAGTATTTT. This sequence encodes CASSYAAGDADTQYF.

The chain carries TRBV4-3 and TRBJ1-3; D is perhaps TRBD1 (6 bases). Germline lookup yields CDR1 LGHNA and CDR2 YSLEER. This CDR3 spans 19 amino acids. Trimming took 6 bases from V and 2 from J, leaving 26 bases between them. CDR3 coding DNA: TGCGCCAGCAGTCGTTTAACTAACAACAGGGATAGTACTGGAAACACCATATATTTT. Protein sequence: CASSRLTNNRDSTGNTIYF.

This chain joins TRBV10-3 and TRBJ2-7, with D maybe TRBD1 (5 bases). The CDR3 has 12 amino acids. Germline CDR1 ENHRY, CDR2 SYGVKD. Trimming cost V 9 bases and J 2 bases, with 11 bases left between them. In DNA form, the CDR3 reads TGTGCCATAGGGTACAGGACCTACGAGCAGTACTTC. It encodes CAIGYRTYEQYF.